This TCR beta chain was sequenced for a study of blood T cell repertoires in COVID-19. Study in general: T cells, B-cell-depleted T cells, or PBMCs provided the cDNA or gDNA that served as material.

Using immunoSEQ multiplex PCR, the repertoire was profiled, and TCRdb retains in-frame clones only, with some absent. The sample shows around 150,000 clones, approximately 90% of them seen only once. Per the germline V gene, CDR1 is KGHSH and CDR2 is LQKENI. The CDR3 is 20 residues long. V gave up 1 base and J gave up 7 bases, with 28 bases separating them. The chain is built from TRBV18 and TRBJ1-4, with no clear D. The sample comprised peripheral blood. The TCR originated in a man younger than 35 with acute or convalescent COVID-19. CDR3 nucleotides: TGTGCCAGCTCACCACTACCTTCTCTCGGTGGCTCCGCGCAGGTTGAAAAACTGTTTTTT. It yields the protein CASSPLPSLGGSAQVEKLFF.